The rows below give T cell receptor beta chains drawn from one sample of a study of T cells in Graves' hyperthyroidism and ophthalmopathy. One entry per CDR3 protein, called by TCRdb with MiXCR from the multiplex PCR reads. In the table there are approximately 400,000 distinct CDR3 sequences, 15% to 18% of which are singletons. Sequencing input: blood. Every receptor here comes from a woman under 30 with Graves' hyperthyroidism. Both conserved end residues are part of each CDR3. The D gene is left open where the match is weak. Only some rows state a clone size, as once, few, many or a class for expanded clones.

17 TRBJ2-1 TRBV20-1 many TRBD2 TGCAGTGCTAGAGTGTCTTTAGCGGGGGCGGGGGTCAATGAGCAGTTCTTC CSARVSLAGAGVNEQFF
14 TRBJ2-5 TRBV6-1 . . TGTGCCAGCAGTGTTGGTCGGGGGGCAGAGACCCAGTACTTC CASSVGRGAETQYF
14 TRBJ1-1 TRBV19 many . TGTGCCAGTACCAATAGCCGGAGGGACACTGAAGCTTTCTTT CASTNSRRDTEAFF
16 TRBJ2-3 TRBV4-2 few TRBD2 TGTGCCAGCAGCCAGAGGGGGACTAGCGGGGAAGATACGCAGTATTTT CASSQRGTSGEDTQYF
15 TRBJ1-5 TRBV27 few TRBD1 TGTGCCAGCAGTTCACAGGGGCGGCGCGATCAGCCCCAGCATTTT CASSSQGRRDQPQHF
18 TRBJ1-2 TRBV7-9 . . TGTGCCAGCAGCCTATTTCTCAGAGGGAGGGGTGAGAAAAATGGCTACACCTTC CASSLFLRGRGEKNGYTF
18 TRBJ2-3 TRBV9 . . TGTGCCAGCAGCGGGGACGTGTTGTTAGGCCGGAGCACAGATACGCAGTATTTT CASSGDVLLGRSTDTQYF
10 TRBJ1-2 TRBV7-9 . . TGTGCCAGCAGCCAAATTGGCTACACCTTC CASSQIGYTF
15 TRBJ1-2 TRBV19 . TRBD1 TGTGCCAGTAGTATGGGAGGGACAGGGGCGACCGGGGAGACCTTC CASSMGGTGATGETF
17 TRBJ2-5 TRBV6-5 few TRBD2 TGTGCCAGCAGTTACCTACCTATCGCTAGCGGGAGGGAGACCCAGTACTTC CASSYLPIASGRETQYF
15 TRBJ2-5 TRBV3-1 many . TGTGCCAGCAGCCCACCGGACGCATTACGAGAGACCCAGTACTTC CASSPPDALRETQYF
15 TRBJ1-4 TRBV15 . . TGTGCCACCAGCACTTTACTTGCAACTAATGAAAAACTGTTTTTT CATSTLLATNEKLFF
13 TRBJ2-5 TRBV12-3/TRBV12-4 many . TGTGCCAGCAGTTTGGGCGGGGAAGAGACCCAGTACTTC CASSLGGEETQYF
13 TRBJ1-2 TRBV3-1 many . TGTGCCAGCAGTGACATGGGTGACTATGGCTACACCTTC CASSDMGDYGYTF
14 TRBJ1-4 TRBV5-1 . . TGCGCCAGCAGCAGGGACACCCGCAATGAAAAACCGTTTTTT CASSRDTRNEKPFF
17 TRBJ2-1 TRBV4-1 few TRBD2 TGCGCCAGCAGCCAACGACTAGCGGGGGGGCTGTACAATGAGCAGTTCTTC CASSQRLAGGLYNEQFF
17 TRBJ2-1 TRBV12-3/TRBV12-4 . TRBD2 TGTGCCAGCAGTCCCGCTGTGGGGACTAGGGAAGGCAATGAGCAGTTCTTC CASSPAVGTREGNEQFF
15 TRBJ2-7 TRBV7-7 few TRBD2 TGTGCTAGCAGCTTATCAGCGGGGCCTTCCTACGAGCAGTACTTC CASSLSAGPSYEQYF
15 TRBJ2-1 TRBV12-3/TRBV12-4 many TRBD2 TGTGCCAGCAGAACCACTAGCGGGAATAGACGTGAGCAGTTCTTC CASRTTSGNRREQFF
13 TRBJ1-4 TRBV6-5 . . TGTGCCAGCAGTTCGAGGGAGGGTGAAAAACTGTTTTTT CASSSREGEKLFF
14 TRBJ2-5 TRBV7-9 many . TGTGCCAGCAGCTTACGGGACCACCAAGAGACCCAGTACTTC CASSLRDHQETQYF
17 TRBJ1-2 TRBV12-5 many . TGTGCTAGTGGTTTCTTTTTAGTAAGGAAGACTAACTATGGCTACACCTTC CASGFFLVRKTNYGYTF
13 TRBJ1-1 TRBV5-1 many . TGCGCCAGCAGCCTATCACCGAACACTGAAGCTTTCTTT CASSLSPNTEAFF
16 TRBJ1-5 TRBV12-3/TRBV12-4 many . TGTGCCAGCAGTCTCGAATCAGGGGTGTTCAATCAGCCCCAGCATTTT CASSLESGVFNQPQHF
15 TRBJ1-2 TRBV9 . . TGTGCCAGCAGCGTGGCCGGGGCGCCAACTTATGGCTACACCTTC CASSVAGAPTYGYTF
14 TRBJ1-5 TRBV28 many TRBD1 TGTGCCAGCAGTGTAGACAGGGGGAATCAGCCCCAGCATTTT CASSVDRGNQPQHF
13 TRBJ2-7 TRBV11-2 few . TGTGCCAGCACCCTCTTAACAGTATACGAGCAGTACTTC CASTLLTVYEQYF
11 TRBJ1-2 TRBV2 many . TGTGCCAGCAGGATATACTATGGCTACACCTTC CASRIYYGYTF
17 TRBJ2-2 TRBV15 . TRBD2 TGTGCCACCAGCAGAGTTGGCGGGAGGGCCCGAACCGGGGAGCTGTTTTTT CATSRVGGRARTGELFF
14 TRBJ2-7 TRBV4-2 many TRBD2 TGTGCCAGCAGCCAAGCGATGGGACTACTTCGGCAGTACTTC CASSQAMGLLRQYF